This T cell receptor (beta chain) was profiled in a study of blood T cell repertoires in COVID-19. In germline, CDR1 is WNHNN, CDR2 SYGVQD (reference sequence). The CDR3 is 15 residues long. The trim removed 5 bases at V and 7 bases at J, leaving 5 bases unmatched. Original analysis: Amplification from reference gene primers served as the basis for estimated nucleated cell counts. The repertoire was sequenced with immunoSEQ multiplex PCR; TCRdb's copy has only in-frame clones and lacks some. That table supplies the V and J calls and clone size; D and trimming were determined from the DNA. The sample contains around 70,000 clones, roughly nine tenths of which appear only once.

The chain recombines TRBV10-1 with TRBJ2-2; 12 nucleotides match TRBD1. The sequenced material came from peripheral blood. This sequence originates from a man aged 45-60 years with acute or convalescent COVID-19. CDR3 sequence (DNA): TGCGCCAGCAGTCCCGGGACAGGGGGCGGCGGGGAGCTGTTTTTT. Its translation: CASSPGTGGGGELFF.